This T cell receptor beta chain was sequenced in a study of T-cell reconstitution after alpha-beta-depleted transplantation in children. Germline-derived CDR1 and CDR2 are SGDLS and YYNGEE. The CDR3 runs 14 residues. Trimming took off 3 bases at V and 0 bases at J, with 7 bases between the two ends. General study points: Expanded graft clones numbering several hundred reportedly gave rise to alpha-beta T cells about two months after transplant. T-cell numbers and diversity one year post-transplant derived largely from freshly generated T cells.

Construction of the TCRbeta library involved unique molecular identifiers. Using its own MiXCR run on the PCR reads, TCRdb lists one record per CDR3 protein. The repertoire holds a few hundred thousand distinct CDR3 sequences, with 10% to 15% as singletons. In the case of this clonotype: The antigen is not known.

This receptor was obtained from a male patient younger than 18 who had a stem cell transplant for acute myeloid leukemia, so the T cells may come from the graft donor. The chain combines TRBV9 with TRBJ2-1; D perhaps matches TRBD2 (6 bases). The sequencing used PBMCs, mostly from graft donor cells, collected 360 days after TCRalphabeta/CD19-depleted stem cell transplant. The CDR3 spells CASSGRASYNEQFF. CDR3 in DNA: TGTGCCAGCAGCGGGAGGGCCTCCTACAATGAGCAGTTCTTC.